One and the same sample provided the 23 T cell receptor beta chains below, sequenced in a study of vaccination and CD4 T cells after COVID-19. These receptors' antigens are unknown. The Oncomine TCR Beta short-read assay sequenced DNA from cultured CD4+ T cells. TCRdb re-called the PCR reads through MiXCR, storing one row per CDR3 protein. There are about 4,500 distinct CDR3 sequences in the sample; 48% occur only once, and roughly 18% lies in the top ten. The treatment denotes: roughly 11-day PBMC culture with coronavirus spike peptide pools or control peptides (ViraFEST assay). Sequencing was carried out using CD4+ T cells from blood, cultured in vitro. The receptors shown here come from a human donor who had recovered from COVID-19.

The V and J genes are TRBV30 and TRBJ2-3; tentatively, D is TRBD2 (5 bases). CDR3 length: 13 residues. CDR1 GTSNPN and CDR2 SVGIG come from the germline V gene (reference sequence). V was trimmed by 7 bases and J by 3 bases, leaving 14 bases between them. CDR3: CASRAVTTDTQYF. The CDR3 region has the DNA TGTGCCTCGAGGGCTGTTACTACAGATACGCAGTATTTT.

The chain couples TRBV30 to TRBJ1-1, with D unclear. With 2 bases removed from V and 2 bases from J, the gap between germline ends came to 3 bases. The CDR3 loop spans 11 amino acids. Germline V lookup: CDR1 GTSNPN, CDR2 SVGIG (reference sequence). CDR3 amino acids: CAWSLNTEAFF. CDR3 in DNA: TGTGCCTGGAGTCTTAACACTGAAGCTTTCTTT.

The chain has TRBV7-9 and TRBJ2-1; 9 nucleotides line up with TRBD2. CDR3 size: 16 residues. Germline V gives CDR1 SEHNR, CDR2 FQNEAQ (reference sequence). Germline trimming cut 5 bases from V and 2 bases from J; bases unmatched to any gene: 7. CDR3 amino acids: CASSPVAGVAYNEQFF. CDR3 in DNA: TGTGCCAGCAGCCCGGTAGCGGGAGTGGCCTACAATGAGCAGTTCTTC.

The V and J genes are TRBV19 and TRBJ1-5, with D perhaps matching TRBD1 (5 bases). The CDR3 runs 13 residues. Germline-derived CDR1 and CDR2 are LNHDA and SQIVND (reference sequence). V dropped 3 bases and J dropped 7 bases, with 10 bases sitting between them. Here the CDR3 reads CASSILRDQPQHF. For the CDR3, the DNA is TGTGCCAGTAGTATTTTAAGGGACCAGCCCCAGCATTTT.

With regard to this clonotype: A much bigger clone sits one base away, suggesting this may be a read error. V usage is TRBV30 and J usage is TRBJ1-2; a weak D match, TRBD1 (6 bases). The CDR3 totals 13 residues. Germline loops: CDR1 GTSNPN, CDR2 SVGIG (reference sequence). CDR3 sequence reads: CAWSVRGAVGCTF. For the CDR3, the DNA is TGTGCCTGGAGTGTTCGGGGGGCGGTCGGCTGCACCTTC.

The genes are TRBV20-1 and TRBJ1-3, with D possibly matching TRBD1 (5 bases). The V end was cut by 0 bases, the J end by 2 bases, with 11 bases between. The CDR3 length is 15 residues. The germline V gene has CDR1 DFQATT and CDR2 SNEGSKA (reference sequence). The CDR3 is CSARDRGYPGNTIYF. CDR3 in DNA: TGCAGTGCTAGAGATCGGGGGTACCCTGGAAACACCATATATTTT.

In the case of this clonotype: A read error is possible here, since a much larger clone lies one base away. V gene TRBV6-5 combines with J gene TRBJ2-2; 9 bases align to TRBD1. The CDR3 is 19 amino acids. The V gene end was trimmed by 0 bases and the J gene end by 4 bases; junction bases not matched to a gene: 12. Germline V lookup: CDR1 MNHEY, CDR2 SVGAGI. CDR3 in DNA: TGTGCCAGCAGTTACTCTCGACAGGGGGTAGGCTCGAGCACCGGGGAGCTGTTTTTT. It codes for CASSYSRQGVGSSTGELFF.

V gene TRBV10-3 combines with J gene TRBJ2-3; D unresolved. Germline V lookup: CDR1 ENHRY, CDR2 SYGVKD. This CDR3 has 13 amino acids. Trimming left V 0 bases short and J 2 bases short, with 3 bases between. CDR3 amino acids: CAISESYTDTQYF. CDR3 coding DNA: TGTGCCATCAGTGAGTCCTACACAGATACGCAGTATTTT.

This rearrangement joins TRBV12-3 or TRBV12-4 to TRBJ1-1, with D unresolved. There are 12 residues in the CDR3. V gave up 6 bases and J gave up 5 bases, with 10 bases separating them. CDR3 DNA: TGTGCCAGCAGGGGGAGAGGGACTGAAGCTTTCTTT. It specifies CASRGRGTEAFF.

This chain's CDR3 is CASSWWAAEAFF. The DNA for the CDR3 is TGTGCCAGCAGTTGGTGGGCTGCTGAAGCTTTCTTT. The chain has TRBV6-5 and TRBJ1-1; D gene unclear. The germline gives CDR1 MNHEY, CDR2 SVGAGI. The CDR3 has 12 amino acids. V lost 4 bases and J lost 6, with 9 bases in between.

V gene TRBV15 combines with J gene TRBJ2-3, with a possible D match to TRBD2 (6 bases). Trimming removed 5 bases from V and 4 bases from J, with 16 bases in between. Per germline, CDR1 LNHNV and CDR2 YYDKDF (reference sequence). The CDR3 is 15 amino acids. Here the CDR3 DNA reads TGTGCCACCAGCGCCGTGAGCGGGTGGCCAGATACGCAGTATTTT. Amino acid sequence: CATSAVSGWPDTQYF.

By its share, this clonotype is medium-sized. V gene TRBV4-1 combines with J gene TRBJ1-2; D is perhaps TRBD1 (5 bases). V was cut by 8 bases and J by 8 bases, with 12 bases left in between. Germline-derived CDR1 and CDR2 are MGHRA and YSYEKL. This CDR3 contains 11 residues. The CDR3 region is CASGAGLGYTF. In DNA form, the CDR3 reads TGCGCCAGCGGAGCAGGGTTGGGCTACACCTTC.

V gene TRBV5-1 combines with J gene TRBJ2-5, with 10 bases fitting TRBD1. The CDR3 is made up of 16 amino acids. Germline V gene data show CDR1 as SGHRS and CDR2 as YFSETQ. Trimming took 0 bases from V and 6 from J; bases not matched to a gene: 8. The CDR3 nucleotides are TGCGCCAGCAGCTTGGATCCGGACAGGGGGACGCAGACCCAGTACTTC. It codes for CASSLDPDRGTQTQYF.

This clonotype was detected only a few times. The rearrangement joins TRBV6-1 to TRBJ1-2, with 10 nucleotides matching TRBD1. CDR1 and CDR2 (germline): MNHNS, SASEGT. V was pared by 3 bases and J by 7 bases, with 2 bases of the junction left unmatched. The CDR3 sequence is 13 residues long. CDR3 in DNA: TGTGCCAGCAGTGACCGGGACAGGGGTGGCTACACCTTC. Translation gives CASSDRDRGGYTF.

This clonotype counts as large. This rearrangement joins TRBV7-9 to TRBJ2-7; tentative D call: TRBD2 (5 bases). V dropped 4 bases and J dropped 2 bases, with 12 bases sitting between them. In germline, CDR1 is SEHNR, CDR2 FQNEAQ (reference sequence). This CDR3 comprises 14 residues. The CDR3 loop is CASSSRGEAYEQYF. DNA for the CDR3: TGTGCCAGCAGCTCCCGGGGAGAGGCCTACGAGCAGTACTTC.

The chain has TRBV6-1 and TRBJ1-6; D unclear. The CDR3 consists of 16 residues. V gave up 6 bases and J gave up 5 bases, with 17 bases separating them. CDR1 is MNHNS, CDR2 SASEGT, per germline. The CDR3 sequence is CASRTRHTAHNSPLHF. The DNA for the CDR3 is TGTGCCAGCAGGACCCGACACACAGCTCATAATTCACCCCTCCACTTT.

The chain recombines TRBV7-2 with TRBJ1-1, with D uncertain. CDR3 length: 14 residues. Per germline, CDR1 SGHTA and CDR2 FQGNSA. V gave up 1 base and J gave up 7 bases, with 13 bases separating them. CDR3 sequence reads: CASSLESRTGEAFF. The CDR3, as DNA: TGTGCCAGCAGCTTAGAATCTCGGACGGGTGAAGCTTTCTTT.

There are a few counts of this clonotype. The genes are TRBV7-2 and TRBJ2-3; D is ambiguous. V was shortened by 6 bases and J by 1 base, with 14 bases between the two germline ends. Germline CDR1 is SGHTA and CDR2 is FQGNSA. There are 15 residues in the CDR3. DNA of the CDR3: TGTGCCAGCAGTCGTCAGGAAGCCCGCACAGATACGCAGTATTTT. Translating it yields CASSRQEARTDTQYF.

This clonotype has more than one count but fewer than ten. CDR3 protein: CASSPGTEETQYF. For the CDR3, the DNA is TGTGCCAGCAGCCCCGGGACGGAAGAGACCCAGTACTTC. This chain joins TRBV7-6 and TRBJ2-5; D assignment may be TRBD1 or TRBD2 (5 bases each). This CDR3 contains 13 residues. CDR1 is SGHVS, CDR2 FNYEAQ, per germline. V dropped 5 bases and J dropped 3 bases, with 10 bases sitting between them.

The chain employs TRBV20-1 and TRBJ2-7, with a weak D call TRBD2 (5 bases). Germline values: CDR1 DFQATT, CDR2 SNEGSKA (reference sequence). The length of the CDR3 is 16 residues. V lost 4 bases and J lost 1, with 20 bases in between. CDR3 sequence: CSATWGAEGSSYEQYF. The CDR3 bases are TGCAGTGCTACATGGGGAGCGGAAGGCTCTTCCTACGAGCAGTACTTC.

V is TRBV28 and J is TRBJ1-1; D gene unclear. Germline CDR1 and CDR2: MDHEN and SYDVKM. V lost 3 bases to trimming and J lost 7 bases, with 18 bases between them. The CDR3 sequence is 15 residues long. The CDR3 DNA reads TGTGCCAGCAGTTTGGGTTCGTATCGAGCTCGTGAAGCTTTCTTT. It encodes CASSLGSYRAREAFF.

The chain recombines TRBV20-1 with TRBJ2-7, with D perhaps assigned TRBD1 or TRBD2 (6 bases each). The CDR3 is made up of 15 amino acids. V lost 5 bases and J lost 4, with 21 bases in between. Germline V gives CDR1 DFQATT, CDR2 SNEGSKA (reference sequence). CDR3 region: CSAGGRGASTYEQYF. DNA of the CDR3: TGCAGTGCTGGGGGAAGGGGGGCCTCCACGTACGAGCAGTACTTC.

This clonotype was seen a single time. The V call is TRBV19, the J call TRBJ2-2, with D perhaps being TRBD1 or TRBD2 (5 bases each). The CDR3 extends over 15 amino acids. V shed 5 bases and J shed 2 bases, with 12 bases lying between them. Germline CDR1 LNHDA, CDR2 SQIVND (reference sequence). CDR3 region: CASSSWDPNTGELFF. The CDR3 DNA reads TGTGCCAGTAGTTCTTGGGACCCCAACACCGGGGAGCTGTTTTTT.